These T cell receptor beta chains were read from a single sample in a study of blood T cells in healthy people across ages. Using its own MiXCR run on the 5' RACE reads, TCRdb lists one record per CDR3 protein. The sample yields more than 1 million distinct CDR3 sequences, around 43% seen once. The sequenced sample was blood. These receptors were obtained from a woman aged 60 to 75 in good health. The CDR3 runs from the conserved cysteine through the conserved F or W. The D gene is left open where the match is weak. Clone size, where shown, is once, few, many, or a class for clones that have expanded.

D: -; size: -; J: TRBJ2-5; V: TRBV20-1; DNA: TGCAGTGTGGGACCCCGGGGTGCGGAGACCCAGTACTTC; CDR3: CSVGPRGAETQYF
D: -; size: once; J: TRBJ2-7; V: TRBV6-1; DNA: TGTGCCAGCAGGGAGTCCCGAGCCTACGAGCAGTACTTC; CDR3: CASRESRAYEQYF
D: -; size: -; J: TRBJ2-6; V: TRBV7-2; DNA: TGTGCCAGCAGCTTAGATAGCGTCTCTGGGGCCAACGTCCTGACTTTC; CDR3: CASSLDSVSGANVLTF
D: -; size: -; J: TRBJ2-3; V: TRBV7-6; DNA: TGTGCCAGCAGCTTCGCTAGGACTAGCACAGATACGCAGTATTTT; CDR3: CASSFARTSTDTQYF
D: -; size: few; J: TRBJ1-6; V: TRBV12-3/TRBV12-4; DNA: TGTGCCAGCAGCCGCCAGAACAGCTATAATTCACCCCTCCACTTT; CDR3: CASSRQNSYNSPLHF
D: TRBD2; size: -; J: TRBJ2-3; V: TRBV7-8; DNA: TGTGCCAGCTCCCCAAGCAAGGCGGGGGAATGGACAGATACGCAGTATTTT; CDR3: CASSPSKAGEWTDTQYF
D: TRBD1; size: few; J: TRBJ2-7; V: TRBV7-8; DNA: TGTGCCAGCAGCTTAATCTCCGGGACGACCCCAGGGGGGCAGTACTTC; CDR3: CASSLISGTTPGGQYF
D: -; size: -; J: TRBJ2-3; V: TRBV20-1; DNA: TGCAGTGCTTTCAGAGCGGACTTTTACACAGATACGCAGTATTTT; CDR3: CSAFRADFYTDTQYF
D: -; size: -; J: TRBJ1-1; V: TRBV5-1; DNA: TGCGCCAGCAGCGCCGGGGGTGAAGCTTTCTTT; CDR3: CASSAGGEAFF
D: -; size: -; J: TRBJ1-1; V: TRBV20-1; DNA: TGCAGTGTATTGAGTCGAGGAACTGAAGCTTTCTTT; CDR3: CSVLSRGTEAFF
D: -; size: -; J: TRBJ2-7; V: TRBV29-1; DNA: TGCAGCGTTGAAGATTTGCCGGACGAGCAGTACTTC; CDR3: CSVEDLPDEQYF
D: -; size: -; J: TRBJ2-5; V: TRBV27; DNA: TGTGCCAGCAGTCCCATAGGACAGTACGAAGAGACCCAGTACTTC; CDR3: CASSPIGQYEETQYF